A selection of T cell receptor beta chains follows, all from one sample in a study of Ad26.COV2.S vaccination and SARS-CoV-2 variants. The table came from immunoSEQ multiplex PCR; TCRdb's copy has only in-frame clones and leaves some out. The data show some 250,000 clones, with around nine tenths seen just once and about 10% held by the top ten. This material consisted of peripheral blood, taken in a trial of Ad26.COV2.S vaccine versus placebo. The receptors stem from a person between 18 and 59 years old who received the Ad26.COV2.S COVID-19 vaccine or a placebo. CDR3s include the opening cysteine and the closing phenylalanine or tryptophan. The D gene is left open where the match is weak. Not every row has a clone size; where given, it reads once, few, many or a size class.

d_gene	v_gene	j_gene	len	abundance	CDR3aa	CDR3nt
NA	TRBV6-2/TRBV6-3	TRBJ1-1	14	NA	CASSSPYTNTEAFF	TGTGCCAGCAGCAGCCCGTATACGAACACTGAAGCTTTCTTT
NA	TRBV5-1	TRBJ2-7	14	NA	CASSLAGQEGEQYF	TGCGCCAGCAGCTTGGCCGGACAGGAGGGAGAGCAGTACTTC
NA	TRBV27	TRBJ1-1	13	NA	CASSKTGYTEAFF	TGTGCCAGCAGTAAGACGGGGTACACTGAAGCTTTCTTT
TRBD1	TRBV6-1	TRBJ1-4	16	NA	CASSEVTGGGSEKLFF	TGTGCCAGCAGTGAAGTAACAGGGGGCGGAAGTGAAAAACTGTTTTTT
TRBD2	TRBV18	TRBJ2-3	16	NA	CASSPVAAGLTDTQYF	TGTGCCAGCTCACCAGTTGCAGCGGGACTGACAGATACGCAGTATTTT
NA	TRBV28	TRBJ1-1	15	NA	CASSFRRDAGTEAFF	TGTGCCAGCAGTTTCCGCAGGGACGCGGGCACTGAAGCTTTCTTT
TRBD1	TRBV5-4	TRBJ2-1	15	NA	CASSPPGTGTNEQFF	TGTGCCAGCAGCCCACCCGGGACAGGGACCAATGAGCAGTTCTTC
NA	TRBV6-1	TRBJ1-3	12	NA	CASSDLGGTIYF	TGTGCCAGCAGTGATTTAGGGGGCACCATATATTTT
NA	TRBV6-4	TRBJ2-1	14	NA	CASSDSWTNNEQFF	TGTGCCAGCAGTGACTCGTGGACGAACAATGAGCAGTTCTTC
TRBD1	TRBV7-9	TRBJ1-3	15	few	CASSALGTGGSTIYF	TGTGCCAGCAGCGCCCTGGGGACAGGGGGGTCCACCATATATTTT
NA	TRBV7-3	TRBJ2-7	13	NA	CASSQFQGNEQYF	TGTGCCAGCAGCCAATTCCAGGGAAACGAGCAGTACTTC
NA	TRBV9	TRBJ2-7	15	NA	CASSVAGGLSYEQYF	TGTGCCAGCAGCGTAGCGGGGGGCCTCTCCTACGAGCAGTACTTC
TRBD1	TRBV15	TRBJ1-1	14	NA	CATSLDRMNTEAFF	TGTGCCACCAGCTTGGACAGGATGAACACTGAAGCTTTCTTT
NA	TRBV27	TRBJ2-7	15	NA	CASSLTPGTNYEQYF	TGTGCCAGCAGTCTAACCCCCGGGACGAATTACGAGCAGTACTTC
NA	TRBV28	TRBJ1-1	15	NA	CASSLGWGAGTEAFF	TGTGCCAGCAGTTTGGGATGGGGCGCTGGAACTGAAGCTTTCTTT
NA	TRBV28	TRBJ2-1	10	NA	CARGVFEQFF	TGTGCCCGCGGGGTCTTTGAGCAGTTCTTC
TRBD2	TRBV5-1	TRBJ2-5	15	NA	CASRSLAGGKETQYF	TGCGCCAGCAGATCGCTAGCGGGAGGTAAAGAGACCCAGTACTTC
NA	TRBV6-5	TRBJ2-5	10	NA	CASHQETQYF	TGTGCCAGCCATCAAGAGACCCAGTACTTC
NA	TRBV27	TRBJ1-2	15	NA	CASSFAGSANYGYTF	TGTGCCAGCAGTTTCGCCGGCTCGGCTAACTATGGCTACACCTTC
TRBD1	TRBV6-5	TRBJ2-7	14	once	CASSRTGTAQEQYF	TGTGCCAGCAGTAGAACCGGGACAGCGCAAGAGCAGTACTTC
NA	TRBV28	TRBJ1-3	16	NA	CASSLSPTGSGNTIYF	TGTGCCAGTAGTTTATCACCGACAGGCTCTGGAAACACCATATATTTT
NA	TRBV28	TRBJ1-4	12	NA	CASRSGNEKLFF	TGTGCCAGCAGATCGGGGAATGAAAAACTGTTTTTT
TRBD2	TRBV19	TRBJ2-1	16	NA	CASSIDILAGHNEQFF	TGTGCCAGTAGTATAGATATTCTAGCGGGTCACAATGAGCAGTTCTTC
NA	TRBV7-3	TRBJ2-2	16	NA	CASSPIASSGSGELFF	TGTGCCAGCAGCCCTATTGCCAGTTCCGGGTCCGGGGAGCTGTTTTTT
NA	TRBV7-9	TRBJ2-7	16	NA	CASSLRGGPNRYEQYF	TGTGCCAGCAGCTTACGCGGTGGTCCAAATCGCTACGAGCAGTACTTC
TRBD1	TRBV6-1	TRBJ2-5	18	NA	CASSDRLTGGGPSLTQYF	TGTGCCAGCAGTGACCGGTTGACAGGGGGCGGCCCTTCACTGACCCAGTACTTC
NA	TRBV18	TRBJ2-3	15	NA	CASSFTGRVEDTQYF	TGTGCCAGCTCATTTACGGGCAGGGTGGAGGATACGCAGTATTTT
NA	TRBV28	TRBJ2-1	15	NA	CASSRGRDWRNEQFF	TGTGCCAGCAGTAGGGGCCGGGACTGGCGCAATGAGCAGTTCTTC
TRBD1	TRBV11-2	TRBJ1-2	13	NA	CASSNTGDYGYTF	TGTGCCAGCAGTAATACAGGGGACTATGGCTACACCTTC
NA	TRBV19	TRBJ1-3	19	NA	CASSIGMLRGSRSGNTIYF	TGTGCCAGTAGTATAGGGATGCTCCGTGGCAGCCGCTCTGGAAACACCATATATTTT
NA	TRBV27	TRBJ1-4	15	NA	CASSLSSIAGEKLFF	TGTGCCAGCAGTTTATCGTCCATTGCAGGGGAAAAACTGTTTTTT
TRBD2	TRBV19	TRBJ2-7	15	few	CASSPAGGSLYEQYF	TGTGCCAGTAGTCCAGCGGGGGGCTCATTATACGAGCAGTACTTC
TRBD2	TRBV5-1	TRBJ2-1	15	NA	CASSEGLAAYNEQFF	TGCGCCAGCAGCGAAGGACTAGCGGCCTACAATGAGCAGTTCTTC
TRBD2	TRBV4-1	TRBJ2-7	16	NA	CASSQPTSGRAYEQYF	TGCGCCAGCAGCCAACCGACTAGCGGGAGGGCGTACGAGCAGTACTTC
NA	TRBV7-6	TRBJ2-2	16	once	CASSTVHWGETGELFF	TGTGCCAGCTCAACAGTACATTGGGGGGAAACCGGGGAGCTGTTTTTT
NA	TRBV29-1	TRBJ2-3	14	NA	CSVEEGVGTDTQYF	TGCAGCGTTGAGGAGGGGGTAGGCACAGATACGCAGTATTTT
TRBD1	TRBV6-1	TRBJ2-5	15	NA	CASSEGQGAGETQYF	TGTGCCAGCAGTGAAGGACAGGGGGCGGGAGAGACCCAGTACTTC
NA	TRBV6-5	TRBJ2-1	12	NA	CASSRVDNEQFF	TGTGCCAGCAGTAGAGTGGACAATGAGCAGTTCTTC
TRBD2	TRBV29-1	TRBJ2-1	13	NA	CSVGTSGNNEQFF	TGCAGCGTTGGGACTAGCGGAAACAATGAGCAGTTCTTC
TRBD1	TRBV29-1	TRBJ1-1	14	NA	CSVRTGVVDTEAFF	TGCAGCGTCCGGACAGGGGTTGTTGATACTGAAGCTTTCTTT
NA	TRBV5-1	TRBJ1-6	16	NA	CASSALPTGGSSPLHF	TGCGCCAGCAGCGCCCTACCCACGGGGGGAAGTTCACCCCTCCACTTT
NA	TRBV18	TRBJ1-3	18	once	CASSGAPSDLSSGNTIYF	TGTGCCAGCTCAGGGGCCCCGTCAGACCTATCATCTGGAAACACCATATATTTT
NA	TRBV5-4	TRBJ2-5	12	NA	CASSLAWETQYF	TGTGCCAGCAGCCTAGCGTGGGAGACCCAGTACTTC
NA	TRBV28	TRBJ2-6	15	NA	CASSPDSSGANVLTF	TGTGCCAGCAGTCCCGACAGCTCTGGGGCCAACGTCCTGACTTTC
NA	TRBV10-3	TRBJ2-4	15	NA	CAISESTAAKNIQYF	TGTGCCATCAGTGAGTCAACGGCAGCCAAAAACATTCAGTACTTC
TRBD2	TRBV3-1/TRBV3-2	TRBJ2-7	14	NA	CASSHSGRDYEQYF	TGTGCCAGCAGCCATAGCGGGAGAGATTACGAGCAGTACTTC
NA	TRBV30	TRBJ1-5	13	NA	CAWSVGLWQPQHF	TGTGCCTGGAGTGTGGGCCTCTGGCAGCCCCAGCATTTT
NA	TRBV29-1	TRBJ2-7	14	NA	CSVEDQGLPYEQYF	TGCAGCGTTGAAGATCAGGGACTCCCCTACGAGCAGTACTTC
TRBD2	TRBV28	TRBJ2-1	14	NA	CASSFPSGVNEQFF	TGTGCCAGCAGTTTCCCTAGCGGGGTAAATGAGCAGTTCTTC
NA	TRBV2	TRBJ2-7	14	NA	CASRVDFGSYEQYF	TGTGCCAGCAGAGTAGATTTTGGGAGCTACGAGCAGTACTTC
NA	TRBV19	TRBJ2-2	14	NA	CASSILGNTGELFF	TGTGCCAGTAGTATATTGGGGAACACCGGGGAGCTGTTTTTT
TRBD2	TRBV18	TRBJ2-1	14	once	CASSPSGGLNEQFF	TGTGCCAGCTCACCATCGGGGGGGCTCAATGAGCAGTTCTTC
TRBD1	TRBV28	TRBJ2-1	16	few	CASSLPGTGGYNEQFF	TGTGCCAGCAGTTTACCGGGGACAGGGGGTTACAATGAGCAGTTCTTC
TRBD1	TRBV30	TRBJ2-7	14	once	CAWGVWDSHYEQYF	TGTGCCTGGGGGGTCTGGGACAGCCACTACGAGCAGTACTTC
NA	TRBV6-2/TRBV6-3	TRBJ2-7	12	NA	CASSYSPGEQYF	TGTGCCAGCAGTTACTCGCCCGGGGAGCAGTACTTC
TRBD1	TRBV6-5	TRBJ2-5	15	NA	CASSPGAGGKETQYF	TGTGCCAGCAGTCCCGGGGCAGGGGGAAAAGAGACCCAGTACTTC
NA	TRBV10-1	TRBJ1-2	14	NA	CASSLRDGYYGYTF	TGCGCCAGCAGTCTTCGGGATGGATACTATGGCTACACCTTC
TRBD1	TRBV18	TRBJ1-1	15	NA	CASSPGQARHTEAFF	TGTGCCAGCTCACCAGGACAGGCCCGTCACACTGAAGCTTTCTTT